The 20 T cell receptor beta chains below were found in one sample sequenced in a study of T cells in Graves' hyperthyroidism and ophthalmopathy. There were TCR beta CDR3 regions amplified from RNA transcripts. HTBI primers drove first-round RT-PCR of the TCR CDR3. TCRdb itself ran the multiplex PCR reads through MiXCR, one entry per CDR3 protein. In the table there are roughly 380,000 distinct CDR3 sequences, approximately 15% of which are singletons. Source material: blood. The source of these receptors is a woman younger than 35 with Graves' hyperthyroidism.

The chain uses TRBV6-1 and TRBJ2-7, with TRBD2 matching over 10 bases. The CDR3 runs to 15 residues. The ends lost 2 bases at V and 5 bases at J; junction bases unmatched: 6. Germline V gene sequence: CDR1 MNHNS, CDR2 SASEGT. CDR3 sequence reads: CASSERPGLADEQYF. In DNA, the CDR3 is TGTGCCAGCAGTGAAAGGCCCGGACTAGCGGACGAGCAGTACTTC.

Many counts were recorded for this clonotype. V usage is TRBV28 and J usage is TRBJ2-3; 10 nucleotides agree with TRBD1. Germline V gene data show CDR1 as MDHEN and CDR2 as SYDVKM. Trimming removed 3 bases from V and 4 bases from J; junction bases left unmatched: 4. CDR3 length equals 15 residues. The CDR3 coding sequence is TGTGCCAGCAGTTTTCCGACAGGGGGCGCAGATACGCAGTATTTT. It is translated as CASSFPTGGADTQYF.

This clonotype was picked up many times. The CDR3: CASSSNDRGSAEAFF. As DNA, the CDR3 is TGTGCCAGCAGCTCAAATGACAGGGGGAGTGCTGAAGCTTTCTTT. The chain couples TRBV11-2 to TRBJ1-1; 9 bases are shared with TRBD1. Germline CDR1 and CDR2: SGHAT and FQNNGV. This CDR3 region has 15 residues. V shed 4 bases, J shed 6 bases, and the junction held 9 bases outside the gene matches.

In its sample, this clonotype was seen many times. The chain carries TRBV5-1 and TRBJ2-1, with 10 bases lining up with TRBD2. The germline CDR1 and CDR2 sequences are SGHRS and YFSETQ. The CDR3 spans 12 residues. V lost 5 bases to trimming and J lost 7 bases; unmatched junction nucleotides: 0. The CDR3 loop reads CASRTSGNEQFF. The CDR3 nucleotides are TGCGCCAGCAGGACTAGCGGGAATGAGCAGTTCTTC.

This clonotype was recorded at least ten times. V and J are TRBV6-1 and TRBJ2-7; a weak D match, TRBD1 (6 bases). Trimming took off 3 bases at V and 2 bases at J, with 11 bases between the two ends. CDR1 is MNHNS and CDR2 is SASEGT in the germline V gene. The CDR3 consists of 14 residues. The CDR3 nucleotides read TGTGCCAGCAGTGACGTCCGACAGGCCTACGAGCAGTACTTC. Residues: CASSDVRQAYEQYF.

Ten or more counts support this clonotype. V gene TRBV7-9 combines with J gene TRBJ2-1, with TRBD2 matching 10 bases. The germline V gene encodes CDR1 SEHNR and CDR2 FQNEAQ (reference sequence). J lost 9 bases, V lost 4 bases, and 15 bases had no gene match. The CDR3 extends over 17 amino acids. CDR3 nucleotide sequence: TGTGCCAGCAGCTCTTTTTCTGGGCTAGCGGGAGTGGGTGAGCAGTTCTTC. Translating it yields CASSSFSGLAGVGEQFF. Complete variable domain (other parts from reference TRBV7-9 and TRBJ2-1): DTGVSQNPRHKITKRGQNVTFRCDPISEHNRLYWYRQTLGQGPEFLTYFQNEAQLEKSRLLSDRFSAERPKGSFSTLEIQRTEQGDSAMYLCASSSFSGLAGVGEQFFGPGTRLTVL.

This clonotype turned up a few times. The J gene is TRBJ1-1, the V gene TRBV29-1, with a possible D match to TRBD1 (6 bases). Germline V gene sequence: CDR1 SQVTM, CDR2 ANQGSEA. Trimming removed 0 bases from V and 5 bases from J, with 16 bases in between. The CDR3 runs 15 residues. The CDR3 DNA is TGCAGCGTTGAAGATCAAATAAGGGGGGGGACTGAAGCTTTCTTT. Its translation is CSVEDQIRGGTEAFF.

This clonotype has a count of ten or more. This rearrangement joins TRBV7-8 to TRBJ1-4, with a tentative D call TRBD1 (6 bases). The length of the CDR3 is 14 residues. Trimming left V 4 bases short and J 8 bases short, with 14 bases between. Germline V gives CDR1 SGHVS, CDR2 FQNEAQ. CDR3 DNA sequence: TGTGCCAGCAGCTCAGGGGCTATAGGGGAAAAACTGTTTTTT. It translates to CASSSGAIGEKLFF.

This clonotype was picked up a small number of times. V is TRBV7-9 and J is TRBJ2-7; no reliable D call. The germline CDR1 and CDR2 sequences are SEHNR and FQNEAQ (reference sequence). This CDR3 has 13 amino acids. Trimming removed 0 bases at V and 6 bases at J, with 9 bases between. The chain's CDR3 is CASSLATGGEQYF. The CDR3 DNA sequence: TGTGCCAGCAGCTTAGCGACGGGCGGCGAGCAGTACTTC.

A few counts support this clonotype. This sequence joins TRBV6-1 and TRBJ2-3, with no clear D. Germline V gives CDR1 MNHNS, CDR2 SASEGT. This CDR3 contains 12 residues. Deletions cut 6 bases from V and 3 bases from J, with 7 bases between. The CDR3 here is CASRETTDTQYF. Written as DNA, the CDR3 is TGTGCCAGCAGGGAGACTACAGATACGCAGTATTTT.

This clonotype was counted between two and nine times. The CDR3 spells CASSQEGGSSFEKLFF. The CDR3 DNA follows: TGTGCCAGCAGCCAAGAGGGTGGCAGCTCCTTTGAAAAACTGTTTTTT. The genes are TRBV3-1 and TRBJ1-4; D uncertain. This CDR3 has 16 residues. V was shortened by 0 bases and J by 7 bases, with 15 bases between the two germline ends. Germline CDR1 reads LGHDT; CDR2 reads YNNKEL (reference sequence).

Note on this clonotype: This may stem from a read error, because a much larger clone lies one nucleotide away. This sequence joins TRBV6-2 or TRBV6-3 and TRBJ2-1; possible D gene TRBD2, 6 bases. Per germline, CDR1 MNHEY and CDR2 SVGEGT. The CDR3 runs 13 residues. The CDR3 nucleotides read TGTGCCGGCAGTACACTAGCCCGAGGCGAGCAGTTCTTC. This sequence encodes CAGSTLARGEQFF.

In this sample, this clonotype turned up a few times. The rearrangement uses TRBV27 and TRBJ2-7, with D unclear. The CDR3 totals 13 residues. Looked up from germline, CDR1 is MNHEY and CDR2 is SMNVEV (reference sequence). The germline V and J ends were trimmed by 4 bases and 8 bases, with 15 bases remaining between them. In DNA, the CDR3 is TGTGCCAGCAGTTCCCCTAATTCTAATCAGCAGTACTTC. Translated, it gives CASSSPNSNQQYF.

V gene TRBV7-8 combines with J gene TRBJ1-1; 12 nucleotides agree with TRBD1. The CDR3 covers 17 residues. V lost 3 bases to trimming and J lost 1 base; unmatched junction nucleotides: 6. CDR1 and CDR2 from the germline V gene are SGHVS and FQNEAQ. The CDR3, as DNA: TGTGCCAGCAGCTTTGGGGACAGGGGGCGGACGAACACTGAAGCTTTCTTT. Encoded protein: CASSFGDRGRTNTEAFF. Full variable domain (remainder filled in from reference TRBV7-8 and TRBJ1-1): GAGVSQSPRYKVAKRGQDVALRCDPISGHVSLFWYQQALGQGPEFLTYFQNEAQLDKSGLPSDRFFAERPEGSVSTLKIQRTQQEDSAVYLCASSFGDRGRTNTEAFFGQGTRLTVV.

This clonotype has at least ten counts. J is TRBJ1-2 and V is TRBV6-1, with D possibly TRBD1 on 5 matching bases. The V and J ends lost 4 bases and 2 bases respectively, with 23 bases between them. Germline-derived CDR1 and CDR2 are MNHNS and SASEGT. This CDR3 has 18 residues. The CDR3 loop reads CASSATALTSKWNYGYTF. The CDR3 DNA is TGTGCCAGCAGTGCGACAGCCTTAACGAGTAAATGGAACTATGGCTACACCTTC.

The J gene is TRBJ2-1, the V gene TRBV4-2, with 7 bases lining up with TRBD1. The ends lost 1 base at V and 2 bases at J; junction bases unmatched: 5. The V gene's germline CDR1 is LGHNA and CDR2 YNFKEQ. This CDR3 region has 16 residues. The CDR3: CASSQGEGTAYNEQFF. In DNA form, the CDR3 reads TGTGCCAGCAGCCAAGGTGAGGGGACAGCCTACAATGAGCAGTTCTTC.

The sample holds a few counts of this clonotype. The chain couples TRBV20-1 to TRBJ2-7; no reliable D call. V lost 0 bases and J 0 bases, leaving 12 bases between the germline ends. The CDR3 is 15 amino acids. Germline V gene sequence: CDR1 DFQATT, CDR2 SNEGSKA (reference sequence). The CDR3 bases are TGCAGTGCTAGAGATTCCACGGGCAGCTCCTACGAGCAGTACTTC. As protein: CSARDSTGSSYEQYF.

V gene TRBV19 combines with J gene TRBJ2-7; D might be TRBD2 (6 bases). Trimming left V 6 bases short and J 4 bases short, with 10 bases between. From germline, CDR1 is LNHDA and CDR2 SQIVND (reference sequence). The CDR3 is 12 residues long. CDR3 amino acids: CASSKRGYEQYF. The DNA of the CDR3 is TGTGCCAGTAGCAAACGGGGGTACGAGCAGTACTTC. The full variable domain, rest sourced from reference TRBV19 and TRBJ2-7, is DGGITQSPKYLFRKEGQNVTLSCEQNLNHDAMYWYRQDPGQGLRLIYYSQIVNDFQKGDIAEGYSVSREKKESFPLTVTSAQKNPTAFYLCASSKRGYEQYFGPGTRLTVT.

This clonotype occurred a few times. The chain employs TRBV12-3 or TRBV12-4 and TRBJ1-5, with D unresolved. V was cut by 6 bases and J by 4 bases, with 7 bases left in between. The CDR3 is made up of 12 amino acids. The CDR3, as DNA: TGTGCCAGCAGACTTCAAAATCAGCCCCAGCATTTT. Its translation: CASRLQNQPQHF.

This clonotype has at least ten counts. The chain employs TRBV30 and TRBJ1-3, with D possibly being TRBD1 (5 bases). Trimming stripped 1 base from V and 0 bases from J, with 10 bases between. Germline-derived CDR1 and CDR2 are GTSNPN and SVGIG (reference sequence). The CDR3 is 15 amino acids. The CDR3 spells CAWSGGDFSGNTIYF. The CDR3 DNA reads as TGTGCCTGGAGTGGTGGGGACTTCTCTGGAAACACCATATATTTT.